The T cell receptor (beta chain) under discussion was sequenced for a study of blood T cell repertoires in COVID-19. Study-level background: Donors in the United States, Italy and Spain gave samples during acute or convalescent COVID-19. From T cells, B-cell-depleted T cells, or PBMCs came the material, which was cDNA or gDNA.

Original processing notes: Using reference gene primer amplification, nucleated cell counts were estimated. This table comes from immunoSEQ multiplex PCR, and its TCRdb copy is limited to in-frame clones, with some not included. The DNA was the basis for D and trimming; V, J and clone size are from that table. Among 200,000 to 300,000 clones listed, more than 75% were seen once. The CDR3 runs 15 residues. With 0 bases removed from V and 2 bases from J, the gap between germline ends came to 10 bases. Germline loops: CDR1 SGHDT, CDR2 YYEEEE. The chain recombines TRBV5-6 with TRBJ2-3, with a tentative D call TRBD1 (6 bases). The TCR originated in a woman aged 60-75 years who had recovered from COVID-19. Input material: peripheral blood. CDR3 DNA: TGTGCCAGCAGCTTGGGGCAGGGGACCACAGATACGCAGTATTTT. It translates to CASSLGQGTTDTQYF.